This TCR beta chain appears in the sequencing data of a study of shared clonotypes between healthy human individuals. Only CD45RO-negative cells positively selected for CCR7 counted as naive CD8 cells, so terminally differentiated effector memory CD45RA+ cells were excluded. The study enrolled healthy HIV-negative adults without recent acute infections or vaccinations as donors. V gave up 3 bases and J gave up 9 bases; unmatched junction bases: 5. Germline values: CDR1 SNHLY, CDR2 FYNNEI. The CDR3 contains 14 residues. Assay runs were performed at deep level. Using immunoSEQ multiplex PCR, the repertoire was profiled, and TCRdb retains in-frame clones only, with some absent. Of about 550,000 clones listed, 95% to 96% are singletons. Findings and limits, study-wide: Among several donors, approximately 5% of naive CD4 clonotypes were found in common.

Worth noting for this clone: Its antigen is not identified.

The chain carries TRBV2 and TRBJ2-1; 10 bases line up with TRBD2. The TCR sequence derives from a woman aged 25 to 39 in good health. Material: naive CD8+ T cells sorted from blood. As DNA, the CDR3 is TGTGCCAGCAGTGAGCTAGCGGGAGAGGTTGAGCAGTTCTTC. It translates to CASSELAGEVEQFF.